This TCR beta chain stems from a study of cytomegalovirus exposure and HLA in healthy donors. Study observations and caveats: More than 150 TCR beta chains were listed as cytomegalovirus-associated.

Details on this clone: Its cognate antigen is unknown.

CDR3 length equals 17 residues. Germline assignment: CDR1 SGHTA and CDR2 FQGNSA. V lost 7 bases and J lost 1; bases outside the gene matches: 11. Here immunoSEQ multiplex PCR was the method, and the copy in TCRdb shows in-frame clones only, minus some. The sample holds around 150,000 clones; approximately 93% are singletons and the top ten take 0.6% to 0.8%. Input material: PBMCs. The V gene is TRBV7-2, the J gene TRBJ2-2; 8 bases align to TRBD2. The source of this sequence is a man aged 18 to 30 in good health and CMV-seronegative. The CDR3 here is CASIVGPGLVNTGELFF. The CDR3, as DNA: TGTGCCAGCATCGTGGGCCCGGGACTAGTGAACACCGGGGAGCTGTTTTTT. Supplemented by reference TRBV7-2 and TRBJ2-2, the full variable domain reads GAGVSQSPSNKVTEKGKDVELRCDPISGHTALYWYRQSLGQGLEFLIYFQGNSAPDKSGLPSDRFSAERTGGSVSTLTIQRTQQEDSAVYLCASIVGPGLVNTGELFFGEGSRLTVL.